The 3 T cell receptor beta chains listed next were all sequenced from one sample in a study of blood T cell repertoires in COVID-19. TCRdb keeps only in-frame clones here, not all; method: immunoSEQ multiplex PCR. The sample holds around 180,000 clones, approximately 92% seen once. The sample taken for sequencing was PBMCs or T cells enriched from blood (not recorded which). These receptors came from a woman aged 35 to 49 with acute COVID-19.

The rearrangement uses TRBV5-4 and TRBJ2-5; TRBD2 matches at 7 bases. Per germline, CDR1 SGHNT and CDR2 YYREEE (reference sequence). With V trimmed by 4 bases and J by 3 bases, 12 bases remained unmatched. CDR3 length equals 16 residues. DNA of the CDR3: TGTGCCAGCAGCCTCGACTTGACTAGCCGTGAAGAGACCCAGTACTTC. Translated: CASSLDLTSREETQYF.

The chain has TRBV5-1 and TRBJ2-1, with D perhaps TRBD2 (6 bases). The CDR3 extends over 15 amino acids. Germline CDR1 and CDR2: SGHRS and YFSETQ. Trimming stripped 4 bases from V and 7 bases from J, with 18 bases between. As DNA, the CDR3 is TGCGCCAGCAGCGCGACTAGTATAGGTACGAATGAGCAGTTCTTC. Translation: CASSATSIGTNEQFF.

This clone was detected once. The V and J genes are TRBV6-4 and TRBJ2-2, with a possible D match to TRBD2 (7 bases). With 6 bases removed from V and 7 bases from J, the gap between germline ends came to 15 bases. This CDR3 contains 14 residues. Germline V gene data show CDR1 as MRHNA and CDR2 as SNTAGT. CDR3 sequence reads: CASRRGPEVGELFF. The CDR3, as DNA: TGTGCCAGCAGGCGGGGGCCCGAGGTCGGGGAGCTGTTTTTT.